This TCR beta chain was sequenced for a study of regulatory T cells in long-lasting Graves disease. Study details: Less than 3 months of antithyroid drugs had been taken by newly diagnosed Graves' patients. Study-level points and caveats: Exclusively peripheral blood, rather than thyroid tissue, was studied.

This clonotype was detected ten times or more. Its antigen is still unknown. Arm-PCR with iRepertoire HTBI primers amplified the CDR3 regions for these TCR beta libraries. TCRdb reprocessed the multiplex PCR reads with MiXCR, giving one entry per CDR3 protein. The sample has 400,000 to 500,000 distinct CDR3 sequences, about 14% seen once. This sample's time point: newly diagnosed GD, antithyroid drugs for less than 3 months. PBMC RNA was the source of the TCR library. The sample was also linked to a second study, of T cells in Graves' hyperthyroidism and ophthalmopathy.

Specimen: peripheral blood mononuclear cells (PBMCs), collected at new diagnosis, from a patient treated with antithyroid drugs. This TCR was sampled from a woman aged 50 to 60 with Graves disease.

DNA of the CDR3: TGTGCCAGCAGTTTATCGGGGACTAGCGCAACCTACGAGCAGTACTTC. Translating gives CASSLSGTSATYEQYF. The V gene is TRBV27, the J gene TRBJ2-7, with 10 bases aligning to TRBD2. The CDR3 runs 16 residues. The germline CDR1 and CDR2 sequences are MNHEY and SMNVEV (reference sequence). Unmatched junction bases numbered 4, after V lost 0 bases and J lost 2 bases.